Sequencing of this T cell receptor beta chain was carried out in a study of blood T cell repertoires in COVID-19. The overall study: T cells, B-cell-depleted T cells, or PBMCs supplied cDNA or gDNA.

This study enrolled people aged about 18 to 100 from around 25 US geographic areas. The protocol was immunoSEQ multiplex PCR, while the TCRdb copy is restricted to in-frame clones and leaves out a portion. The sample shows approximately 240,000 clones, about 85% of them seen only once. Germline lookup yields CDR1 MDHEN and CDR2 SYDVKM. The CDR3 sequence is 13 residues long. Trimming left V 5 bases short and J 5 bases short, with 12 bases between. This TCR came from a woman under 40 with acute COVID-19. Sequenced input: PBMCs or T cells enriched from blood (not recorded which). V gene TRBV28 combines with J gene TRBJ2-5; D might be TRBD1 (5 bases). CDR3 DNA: TGTGCCAGCAGTCCCCCGCCAGGGGAGACCCAGTACTTC. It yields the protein CASSPPPGETQYF.